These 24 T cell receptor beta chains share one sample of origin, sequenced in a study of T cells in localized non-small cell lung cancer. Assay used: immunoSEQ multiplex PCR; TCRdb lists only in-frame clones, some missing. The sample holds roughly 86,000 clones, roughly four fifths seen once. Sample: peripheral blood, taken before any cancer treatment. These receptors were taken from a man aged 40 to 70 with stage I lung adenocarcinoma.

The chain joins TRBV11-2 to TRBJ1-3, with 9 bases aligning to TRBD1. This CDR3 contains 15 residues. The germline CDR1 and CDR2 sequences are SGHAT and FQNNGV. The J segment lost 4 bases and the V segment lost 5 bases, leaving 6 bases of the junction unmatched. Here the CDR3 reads CASSTRTGVGNTIYF. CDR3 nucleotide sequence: TGTGCCAGCAGCACGCGGACAGGGGTCGGAAACACCATATATTTT.

The CDR3 sequence: CASSSTVGRTYEQYF. Here the CDR3 DNA reads TGTGCCAGCAGTTCAACTGTAGGCAGGACCTACGAGCAGTACTTC. The gene calls are TRBV6-5 and TRBJ2-7, with no clear D. Germline CDR1 MNHEY, CDR2 SVGAGI. With 4 bases removed from V and 2 bases from J, the gap between germline ends came to 15 bases. The CDR3 extends over 15 amino acids.

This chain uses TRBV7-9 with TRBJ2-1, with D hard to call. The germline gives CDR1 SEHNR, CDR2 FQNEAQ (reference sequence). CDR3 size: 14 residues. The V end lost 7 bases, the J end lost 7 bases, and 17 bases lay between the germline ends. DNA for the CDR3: TGTGCCAGCATCTCAAGTGGGTTGAGGAATGAGCAGTTCTTC. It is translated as CASISSGLRNEQFF.

Here the CDR3 DNA reads TGTGCCAGCAGTTACTCGGGGACAGGGGGCAATCAGCCCCAGCATTTT. It translates to CASSYSGTGGNQPQHF. The chain recombines TRBV6-6 with TRBJ1-5; 10 bases match TRBD1. CDR1 and CDR2 (germline): MNHNY, SVGAGI (reference sequence). The CDR3 is 16 amino acids. Trimming at V came to 0 bases and at J to 2 bases, leaving 1 base not matched to a gene.

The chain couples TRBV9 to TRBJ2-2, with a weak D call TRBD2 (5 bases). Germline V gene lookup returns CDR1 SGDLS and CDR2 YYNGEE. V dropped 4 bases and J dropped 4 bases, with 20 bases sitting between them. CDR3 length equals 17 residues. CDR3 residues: CASSPPGRTGSTGELFF. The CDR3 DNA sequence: TGTGCCAGCAGCCCCCCCGGAAGGACTGGATCCACCGGGGAGCTGTTTTTT.

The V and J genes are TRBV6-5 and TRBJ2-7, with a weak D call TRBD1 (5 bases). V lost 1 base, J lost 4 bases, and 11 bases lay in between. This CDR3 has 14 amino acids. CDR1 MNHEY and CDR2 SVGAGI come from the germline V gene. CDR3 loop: CASSYLFQGYEQYF. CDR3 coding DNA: TGTGCCAGCAGTTACTTATTCCAGGGATACGAGCAGTACTTC.

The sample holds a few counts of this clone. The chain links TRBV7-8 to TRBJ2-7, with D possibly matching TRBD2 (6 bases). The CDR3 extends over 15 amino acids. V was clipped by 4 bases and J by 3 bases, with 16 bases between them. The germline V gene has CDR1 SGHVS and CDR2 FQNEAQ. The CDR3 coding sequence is TGTGCCAGCAGCTCAAGAAGCGGGTTCGGCTACGAGCAGTACTTC. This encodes CASSSRSGFGYEQYF.

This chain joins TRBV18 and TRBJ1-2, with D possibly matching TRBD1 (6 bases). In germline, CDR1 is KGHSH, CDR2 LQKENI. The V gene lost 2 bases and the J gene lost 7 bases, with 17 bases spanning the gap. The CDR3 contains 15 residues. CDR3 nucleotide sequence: TGTGCCAGCTCACCAAGTAGGGGGGAAGGTGGTGGCTACACCTTC. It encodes CASSPSRGEGGGYTF.

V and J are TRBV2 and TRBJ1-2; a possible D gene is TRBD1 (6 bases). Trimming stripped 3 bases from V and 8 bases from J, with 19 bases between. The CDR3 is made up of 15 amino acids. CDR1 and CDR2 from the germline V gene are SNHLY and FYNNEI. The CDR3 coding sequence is TGTGCCAGCAGTGAGGGCGGCAGGGGCGTTTGGGGCTACACCTTC. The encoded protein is CASSEGGRGVWGYTF.

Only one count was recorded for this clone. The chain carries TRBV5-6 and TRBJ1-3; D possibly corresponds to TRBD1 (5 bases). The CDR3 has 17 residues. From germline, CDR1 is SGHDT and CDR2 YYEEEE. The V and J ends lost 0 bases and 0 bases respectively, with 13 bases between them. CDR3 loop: CASSLGTGYPSGNTIYF. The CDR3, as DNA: TGTGCCAGCAGCTTGGGTACAGGCTATCCCTCTGGAAACACCATATATTTT.

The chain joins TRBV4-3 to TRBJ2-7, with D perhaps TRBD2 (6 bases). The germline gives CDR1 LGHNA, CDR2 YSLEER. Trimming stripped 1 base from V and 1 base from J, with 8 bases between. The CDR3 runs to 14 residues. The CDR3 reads CASSQGRDSYEQYF. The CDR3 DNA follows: TGCGCCAGCAGCCAAGGGAGGGATTCCTACGAGCAGTACTTC.

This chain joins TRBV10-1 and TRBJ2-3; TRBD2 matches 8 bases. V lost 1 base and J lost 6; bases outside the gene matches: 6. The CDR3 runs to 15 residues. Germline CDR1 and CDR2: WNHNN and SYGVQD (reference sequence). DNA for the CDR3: TGCGCCAGCAGTGAGTTCGGCGGGAGGTTCGATACGCAGTATTTT. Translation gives CASSEFGGRFDTQYF.

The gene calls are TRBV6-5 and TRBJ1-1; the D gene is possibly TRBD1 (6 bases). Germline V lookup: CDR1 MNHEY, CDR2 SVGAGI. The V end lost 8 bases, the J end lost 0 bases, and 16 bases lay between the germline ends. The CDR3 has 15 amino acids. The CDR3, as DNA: TGTGCCAGCGGCCGCGGGGGCCCAATGAACACTGAAGCTTTCTTT. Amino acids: CASGRGGPMNTEAFF.

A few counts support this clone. As DNA, the CDR3 is TGCGCCAGCAGCTTGGCCCTAGCGGAGACCCAGTACTTC. Residues: CASSLALAETQYF. J is TRBJ2-5 and V is TRBV5-1; TRBD2 is a possible D gene (6 bases). This CDR3 contains 13 residues. V lost 0 bases to trimming and J lost 5 bases, with 8 bases between them. Per germline, CDR1 SGHRS and CDR2 YFSETQ. The full variable domain, rest sourced from reference TRBV5-1 and TRBJ2-5, is KAGVTQTPRYLIKTRGQQVTLSCSPISGHRSVSWYQQTPGQGLQFLFEYFSETQRNKGNFPGRFSGRQFSNSRSEMNVSTLELGDSALYLCASSLALAETQYFGPGTRLLVL.

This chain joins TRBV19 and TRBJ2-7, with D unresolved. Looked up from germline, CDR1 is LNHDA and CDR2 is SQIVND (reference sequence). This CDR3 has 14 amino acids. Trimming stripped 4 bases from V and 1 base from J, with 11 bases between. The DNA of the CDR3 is TGTGCCAGTAGTACCCCCGGCCGGTCCTACGAGCAGTACTTC. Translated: CASSTPGRSYEQYF.

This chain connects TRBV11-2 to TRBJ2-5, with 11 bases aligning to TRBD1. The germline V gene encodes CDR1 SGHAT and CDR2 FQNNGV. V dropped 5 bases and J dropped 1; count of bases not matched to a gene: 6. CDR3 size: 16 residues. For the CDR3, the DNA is TGTGCCAGCAGCCCATTTGGACAGGGGGCCCAAGAGACCCAGTACTTC. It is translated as CASSPFGQGAQETQYF.

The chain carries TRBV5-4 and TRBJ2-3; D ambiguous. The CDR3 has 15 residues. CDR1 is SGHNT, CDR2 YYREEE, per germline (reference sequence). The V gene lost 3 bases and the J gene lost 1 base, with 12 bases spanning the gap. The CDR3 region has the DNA TGTGCCAGCAGCTCCTCCTCCTATGGCACAGATACGCAGTATTTT. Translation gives CASSSSSYGTDTQYF.

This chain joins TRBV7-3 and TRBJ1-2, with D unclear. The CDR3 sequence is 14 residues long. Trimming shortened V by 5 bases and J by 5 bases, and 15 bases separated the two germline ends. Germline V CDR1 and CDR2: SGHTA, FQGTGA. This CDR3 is CASSLNSLGYGYTF. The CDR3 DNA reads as TGTGCCAGCAGCCTCAACTCCCTAGGTTATGGCTACACCTTC.

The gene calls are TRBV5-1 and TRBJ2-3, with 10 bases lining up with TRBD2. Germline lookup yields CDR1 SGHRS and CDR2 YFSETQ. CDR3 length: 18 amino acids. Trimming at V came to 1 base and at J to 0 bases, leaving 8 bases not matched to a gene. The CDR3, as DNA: TGCGCCAGCAGCTTGCTACTAGCGGGGTCCTTTAGCACAGATACGCAGTATTTT. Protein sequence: CASSLLLAGSFSTDTQYF.

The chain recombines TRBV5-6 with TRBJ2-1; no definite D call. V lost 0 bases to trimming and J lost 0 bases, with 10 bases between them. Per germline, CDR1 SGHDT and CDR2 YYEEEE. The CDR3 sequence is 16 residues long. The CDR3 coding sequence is TGTGCCAGCAGCTTGGGTTCCGCCCGCTCCTACAATGAGCAGTTCTTC. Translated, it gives CASSLGSARSYNEQFF.

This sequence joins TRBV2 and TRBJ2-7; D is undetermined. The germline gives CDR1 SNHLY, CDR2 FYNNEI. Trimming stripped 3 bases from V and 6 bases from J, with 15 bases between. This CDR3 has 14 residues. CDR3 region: CASSDGVNWREQYF. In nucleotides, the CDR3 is TGTGCCAGCAGTGATGGGGTAAATTGGCGCGAGCAGTACTTC.

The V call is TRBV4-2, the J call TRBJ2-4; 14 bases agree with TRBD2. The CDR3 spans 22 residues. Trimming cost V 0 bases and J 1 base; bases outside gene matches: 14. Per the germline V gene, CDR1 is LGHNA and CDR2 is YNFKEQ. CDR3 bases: TGTGCCAGCAGCCAAGAGGGGACTAGCGGGAGACGGCGCGCGCGGGCCAAAAACATTCAGTACTTC. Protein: CASSQEGTSGRRRARAKNIQYF.

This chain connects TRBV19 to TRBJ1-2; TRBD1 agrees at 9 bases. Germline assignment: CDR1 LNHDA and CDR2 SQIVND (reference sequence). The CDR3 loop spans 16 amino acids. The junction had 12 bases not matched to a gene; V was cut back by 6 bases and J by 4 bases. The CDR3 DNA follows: TGTGCCAGTAGCCCTGCAACAGGGGGCGCAAGCTATGGCTACACCTTC. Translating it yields CASSPATGGASYGYTF.

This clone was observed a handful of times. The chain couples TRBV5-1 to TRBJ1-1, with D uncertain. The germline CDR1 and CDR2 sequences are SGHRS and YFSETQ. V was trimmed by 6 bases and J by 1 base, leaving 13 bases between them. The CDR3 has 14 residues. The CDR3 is CASTLSGRNTEAFF. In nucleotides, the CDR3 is TGCGCCAGCACCCTAAGTGGTAGGAACACTGAAGCTTTCTTT.